This is a list of T cell receptor beta chains from one sample in a study of control samples from healthy donors and cancer patients. The assay was immunoSEQ multiplex PCR, and TCRdb's table has in-frame clones only and misses some. The sample lists about 160,000 clones; around 95% were seen once. Material: blood. These receptors came from a woman aged 40 to 50 in good health. Both conserved end residues are part of each CDR3. D genes are given only for firm matches. Some rows have no size entry. The others give once, few or many, or a class for an expanded clone.

V,D,length,size,J,CDR3,DNA
TRBV5-1,NA,13,NA,TRBJ2-7,CASSLGGIDEQYF,TGCGCCAGCAGCTTGGGAGGGATCGACGAGCAGTACTTC
TRBV3-1/TRBV3-2,NA,16,NA,TRBJ1-3,CASSHSRLNSGNTIYF,TGTGCCAGCAGCCATTCTAGACTGAACTCTGGAAACACCATATATTTT
TRBV5-6,TRBD2,15,NA,TRBJ2-7,CASSLGGGRTYEQYF,TGTGCCAGCAGCTTGGGCGGGGGGAGGACCTACGAGCAGTACTTC
TRBV9,NA,15,NA,TRBJ2-6,CASSEGVAGANVLTF,TGTGCCAGCAGCGAGGGAGTGGCTGGGGCCAACGTCCTGACTTTC
TRBV11-2,TRBD1,17,NA,TRBJ1-2,CASSLPVTGNKDYGYTF,TGTGCCAGCAGCCTTCCAGTGACAGGGAATAAAGACTATGGCTACACCTTC
TRBV19,NA,13,NA,TRBJ2-1,CASSIGAAGEQFF,TGTGCCAGTAGTATAGGGGCAGCCGGTGAGCAGTTCTTC
TRBV9,NA,16,NA,TRBJ1-3,CASSESGAFSGNTIYF,TGTGCCAGCAGCGAGTCAGGGGCGTTCTCTGGAAACACCATATATTTT
TRBV4-1,NA,17,NA,TRBJ1-2,CASSQDIGPYSQYGYTF,TGCGCCAGCAGCCAAGATATCGGACCCTATTCTCAATATGGCTACACCTTC
TRBV4-3,NA,15,NA,TRBJ1-2,CASSQAYREAPGYTF,TGCGCCAGCAGCCAAGCGTACAGGGAGGCCCCCGGCTACACCTTC
TRBV5-4,TRBD1,13,few,TRBJ1-1,CASRTGGRTEAFF,TGTGCCAGCAGAACAGGGGGCCGGACTGAAGCTTTCTTT
TRBV3-1/TRBV3-2,TRBD2,15,NA,TRBJ2-1,CASSQDLAGGHEQFF,TGTGCCAGCAGCCAAGACCTAGCGGGAGGTCATGAGCAGTTCTTC
TRBV5-1,NA,14,NA,TRBJ1-1,CASSSRQMGTEAFF,TGCGCCAGCAGCTCAAGACAGATGGGCACTGAAGCTTTCTTT
TRBV10-3,NA,14,NA,TRBJ2-5,CAISEGQRVKTQYF,TGTGCCATCAGTGAGGGCCAAAGGGTAAAGACCCAGTACTTC
TRBV7-8,NA,14,NA,TRBJ2-5,CASSLVGDSETQYF,TGTGCCAGCAGCTTAGTCGGAGATTCGGAGACCCAGTACTTC
TRBV28,TRBD1,16,NA,TRBJ1-2,CASRNDSGTVNYGYTF,TGTGCCAGCAGAAATGACTCCGGGACAGTTAACTATGGCTACACCTTC
TRBV7-9,NA,16,NA,TRBJ1-3,CASSFVRDFSGNTIYF,TGTGCCAGCAGCTTCGTCCGGGACTTCTCTGGAAACACCATATATTTT
TRBV25-1,NA,14,NA,TRBJ2-5,CASSDGGDQETQYF,TGTGCCAGCAGTGATGGGGGCGACCAAGAGACCCAGTACTTC
TRBV18,NA,17,NA,TRBJ1-1,CASSPTKLGGMNTEAFF,TGTGCCAGCTCACCTACCAAGCTGGGGGGAATGAACACTGAAGCTTTCTTT
TRBV6-2/TRBV6-3,NA,13,once,TRBJ2-7,CASSYSSNYEQYF,TGTGCCAGCAGTTACTCGAGTAACTACGAGCAGTACTTC
TRBV3-1/TRBV3-2,NA,15,NA,TRBJ1-6,CASSQGGPYNSPLHF,TGTGCCAGCAGCCAAGGCGGCCCCTATAATTCACCCCTCCACTTT
TRBV2,NA,15,NA,TRBJ1-5,CASINHRDSNQPQHF,TGTGCCAGCATAAACCACAGGGATAGCAATCAGCCCCAGCATTTT
TRBV27,NA,15,NA,TRBJ1-2,CASSYGDRSTYGYTF,TGTGCCAGCAGTTATGGCGACAGGTCTACATACGGCTACACCTTC
TRBV7-2,NA,15,NA,TRBJ1-5,CASSLSSLQNQPQHF,TGTGCCAGCAGCTTAAGCTCCCTACAGAATCAGCCCCAGCATTTT
TRBV6-5,NA,16,NA,TRBJ2-4,CASSYGLELAKNIQYF,TGTGCCAGCAGTTACGGGCTAGAACTAGCCAAAAACATTCAGTACTTC
TRBV7-6,NA,16,NA,TRBJ1-2,CASSPDRTAFNYGYTF,TGTGCCAGCAGCCCTGACAGGACCGCATTTAACTATGGCTACACCTTC
TRBV5-8,NA,12,NA,TRBJ2-2,CASSAETGELFF,TGTGCCAGCAGCGCAGAAACCGGGGAGCTGTTTTTT
TRBV2,NA,15,NA,TRBJ1-1,CASKGTKLSNAEAFF,TGTGCCAGCAAGGGGACAAAACTAAGTAACGCTGAAGCTTTCTTT
TRBV6-5,NA,15,NA,TRBJ2-5,CASTPLGGLQETQYF,TGTGCCAGCACCCCCCTTGGAGGCCTCCAAGAGACCCAGTACTTC
TRBV10-3,NA,11,NA,TRBJ2-5,CAIAEGNAQYF,TGTGCCATTGCAGAAGGGAATGCCCAGTACTTC
TRBV5-6,NA,15,few,TRBJ1-2,CASSFFGDYFYGYTF,TGTGCCAGCAGCTTCTTTGGAGACTACTTCTATGGCTACACCTTC
TRBV7-6,NA,14,NA,TRBJ2-5,CASSRGTPQETQYF,TGTGCCAGCAGCCGTGGCACCCCACAAGAGACCCAGTACTTC
TRBV2,NA,15,NA,TRBJ1-6,CASRPGTRGNSPLHF,TGTGCCAGCAGGCCCGGGACACGGGGTAATTCACCCCTCCACTTT
TRBV12-5,TRBD1,16,NA,TRBJ2-7,CASGLVLGQNPYEQYF,TGTGCTAGTGGTTTGGTCCTGGGACAGAACCCCTACGAGCAGTACTTC